The rows below give T cell receptor beta chains drawn from one sample of a study of response to subunit inactivated influenza vaccine. TCRdb fed the RT-PCR reads into MiXCR, producing one record per CDR3 protein. The data contain 650,000 to 700,000 distinct CDR3 sequences, approximately 15% of them singletons. The source was PBMCs from blood, collected 11 to 12 days after vaccination. These TCRs come from a man aged 50-60 years who received an inactivated influenza vaccine. Both conserved end residues are part of each CDR3. The D gene is left open where the match is weak. The listing skips clone size in some rows; elsewhere it reads once, few, many or a size class.

clone size: few
V gene: TRBV21-1
D gene: .
J gene: TRBJ2-4
CDR3 protein: CASSKGGRLAKNIQYF
CDR3 DNA: TGTGCCAGCAGCAAAGGGGGCAGGTTAGCCAAAAACATTCAGTACTTC

clone size: .
V gene: TRBV3-1
D gene: .
J gene: TRBJ2-7
CDR3 protein: CASSQGRSEQYF
CDR3 DNA: TGTGCCAGCAGCCAAGGGCGCTCGGAGCAGTACTTC

clone size: .
V gene: TRBV15
D gene: .
J gene: TRBJ2-2
CDR3 protein: CATSRDRTPWTGELFF
CDR3 DNA: TGTGCCACCAGCAGAGATAGGACTCCGTGGACCGGGGAGCTGTTTTTT

clone size: few
V gene: TRBV7-8
D gene: .
J gene: TRBJ1-1
CDR3 protein: CASSLPGQGTEAFF
CDR3 DNA: TGTGCCAGCAGCTTACCAGGGCAGGGCACTGAAGCTTTCTTT

clone size: .
V gene: TRBV5-4
D gene: .
J gene: TRBJ2-5
CDR3 protein: CASALGGARETQYF
CDR3 DNA: TGTGCCAGCGCCCTAGGGGGAGCACGGGAGACCCAGTACTTC

clone size: many
V gene: TRBV10-3
D gene: .
J gene: TRBJ1-2
CDR3 protein: CAISEDATNYGYTF
CDR3 DNA: TGTGCCATCAGCGAGGACGCTACTAACTATGGCTACACCTTC

clone size: .
V gene: TRBV21-1
D gene: .
J gene: TRBJ2-1
CDR3 protein: CASSAHRGSYNEQFF
CDR3 DNA: TGTGCCAGCAGCGCTCACAGGGGATCCTACAATGAGCAGTTCTTC

clone size: few
V gene: TRBV19
D gene: .
J gene: TRBJ1-1
CDR3 protein: CASSIGALREFEAFF
CDR3 DNA: TGTGCCAGTAGTATTGGAGCCCTCAGGGAGTTTGAAGCTTTCTTT

clone size: .
V gene: TRBV10-3
D gene: TRBD1
J gene: TRBJ1-1
CDR3 protein: CAISASPGQGNTEAFF
CDR3 DNA: TGTGCCATCAGTGCCTCTCCGGGACAGGGAAACACTGAAGCTTTCTTT

clone size: .
V gene: TRBV4-2
D gene: .
J gene: TRBJ2-7
CDR3 protein: CASSQELGSREQYF
CDR3 DNA: TGTGCCAGCAGCCAAGAATTGGGCTCCCGCGAGCAGTACTTC

clone size: .
V gene: TRBV28
D gene: .
J gene: TRBJ2-7
CDR3 protein: CASSPITDGVSSYEQYF
CDR3 DNA: TGTGCCAGCAGTCCGATCACGGACGGGGTAAGCTCCTACGAGCAGTACTTC

clone size: few
V gene: TRBV6-2/TRBV6-3
D gene: .
J gene: TRBJ2-5
CDR3 protein: CASSIDSFRQETQYF
CDR3 DNA: TGTGCCAGCAGTATCGACAGCTTCCGTCAAGAGACCCAGTACTTC

clone size: few
V gene: TRBV12-3/TRBV12-4
D gene: .
J gene: TRBJ1-1
CDR3 protein: CASSFGRFAQTFF
CDR3 DNA: TGTGCCAGCAGTTTTGGACGCTTTGCTCAAACTTTCTTT

clone size: .
V gene: TRBV19
D gene: .
J gene: TRBJ1-1
CDR3 protein: CASSTGLLNTEAFF
CDR3 DNA: TGTGCCAGTAGTACGGGGCTTCTGAACACTGAAGCTTTCTTT

clone size: .
V gene: TRBV5-1
D gene: TRBD1
J gene: TRBJ2-3
CDR3 protein: CASSIDREGDTQYF
CDR3 DNA: TGCGCCAGCAGCATAGACAGGGAAGGCGATACGCAGTATTTT

clone size: few
V gene: TRBV7-9
D gene: TRBD2
J gene: TRBJ2-2
CDR3 protein: CASSFFKTSSHTGELFF
CDR3 DNA: TGTGCCAGCAGCTTCTTCAAGACTAGCTCCCACACCGGGGAGCTGTTTTTT

clone size: few
V gene: TRBV29-1
D gene: TRBD2
J gene: TRBJ2-1
CDR3 protein: CSVEGSLRGAYNEQFF
CDR3 DNA: TGCAGCGTTGAAGGTTCGTTGCGGGGGGCGTACAATGAGCAGTTCTTC

clone size: few
V gene: TRBV6-2/TRBV6-3
D gene: .
J gene: TRBJ2-4
CDR3 protein: CASSQGNIQYF
CDR3 DNA: TGTGCCAGCTCACAGGGAAACATTCAGTACTTC

clone size: .
V gene: TRBV27
D gene: .
J gene: TRBJ2-1
CDR3 protein: CASSFQGRPIYNEQFF
CDR3 DNA: TGTGCCAGCAGTTTTCAAGGACGGCCTATTTACAATGAGCAGTTCTTC

clone size: few
V gene: TRBV7-3
D gene: .
J gene: TRBJ2-2
CDR3 protein: CASSLLGAGEMGELFF
CDR3 DNA: TGTGCCAGCAGCTTGCTCGGGGCAGGGGAAATGGGGGAGCTGTTTTTT

clone size: .
V gene: TRBV10-1
D gene: TRBD1
J gene: TRBJ2-2
CDR3 protein: CASGPGQANPNTGELFF
CDR3 DNA: TGCGCCAGCGGTCCGGGACAGGCAAACCCGAACACCGGGGAGCTGTTTTTT

clone size: many
V gene: TRBV5-1
D gene: .
J gene: TRBJ2-7
CDR3 protein: CASSLSWGYEQYF
CDR3 DNA: TGCGCCAGCAGCTTGTCGTGGGGTTACGAGCAGTACTTC

clone size: .
V gene: TRBV7-9
D gene: .
J gene: TRBJ2-1
CDR3 protein: CGTLSYNEQFF
CDR3 DNA: TGTGGGACATTGTCCTACAATGAGCAGTTCTTC

clone size: .
V gene: TRBV28
D gene: .
J gene: TRBJ1-2
CDR3 protein: CASSLAVLTFGYTF
CDR3 DNA: TGTGCCAGCAGTTTAGCAGTTCTAACTTTTGGCTACACCTTC

clone size: .
V gene: TRBV28
D gene: TRBD2
J gene: TRBJ2-5
CDR3 protein: CSSGRAAETQYF
CDR3 DNA: TGTTCCAGCGGGAGGGCCGCGGAGACCCAGTACTTC

clone size: .
V gene: TRBV11-2
D gene: .
J gene: TRBJ2-1
CDR3 protein: CASSQLKSYNEQFF
CDR3 DNA: TGTGCCAGCAGCCAGTTGAAGTCCTACAATGAGCAGTTCTTC

clone size: .
V gene: TRBV6-6
D gene: .
J gene: TRBJ1-2
CDR3 protein: CASRGTFYGYTF
CDR3 DNA: TGTGCCAGCAGAGGGACTTTCTATGGCTACACCTTC

clone size: .
V gene: TRBV7-2
D gene: .
J gene: TRBJ2-3
CDR3 protein: CASTSFTDTQYF
CDR3 DNA: TGTGCCAGCACCTCGTTTACAGATACGCAGTATTTT

clone size: few
V gene: TRBV28
D gene: TRBD2
J gene: TRBJ2-2
CDR3 protein: CAGTSGNTGELFF
CDR3 DNA: TGTGCCGGGACTAGCGGAAACACCGGGGAGCTGTTTTTT

clone size: .
V gene: TRBV30
D gene: TRBD1
J gene: TRBJ1-3
CDR3 protein: CAWSSTGPRRGNTIYF
CDR3 DNA: TGTGCCTGGAGCTCGACAGGGCCACGGCGAGGAAACACCATATATTTT

clone size: .
V gene: TRBV7-2
D gene: .
J gene: TRBJ2-5
CDR3 protein: CASTGRSGGTQYF
CDR3 DNA: TGTGCCAGCACGGGGCGGTCAGGCGGGACCCAGTACTTC

clone size: few
V gene: TRBV18
D gene: TRBD1
J gene: TRBJ1-5
CDR3 protein: CASSPTGVFQPQHF
CDR3 DNA: TGTGCCAGCTCACCGACAGGGGTTTTTCAGCCCCAGCATTTT

clone size: .
V gene: TRBV4-3
D gene: TRBD1
J gene: TRBJ2-6
CDR3 protein: CASSQLWTGASSGANVLTF
CDR3 DNA: TGCGCCAGCAGCCAACTTTGGACAGGGGCTTCCTCTGGGGCCAACGTCCTGACTTTC

clone size: .
V gene: TRBV12-3/TRBV12-4
D gene: .
J gene: TRBJ1-2
CDR3 protein: CASRDFGLYTF
CDR3 DNA: TGTGCCAGCCGGGACTTTGGCCTCTACACCTTC

clone size: few
V gene: TRBV6-5
D gene: .
J gene: TRBJ2-1
CDR3 protein: CASSYTGASYNEQFF
CDR3 DNA: TGTGCCAGCAGTTACACGGGAGCGTCCTACAATGAGCAGTTCTTC

clone size: few
V gene: TRBV27
D gene: .
J gene: TRBJ1-5
CDR3 protein: CASSSRVDQPQHF
CDR3 DNA: TGTGCCAGCAGTTCCAGGGTTGACCAGCCCCAGCATTTT

clone size: few
V gene: TRBV7-6
D gene: TRBD1
J gene: TRBJ2-1
CDR3 protein: CASSLAPGQGANEQFF
CDR3 DNA: TGTGCCAGCAGCTTAGCACCGGGACAGGGGGCGAATGAGCAGTTCTTC

clone size: few
V gene: TRBV19
D gene: .
J gene: TRBJ1-5
CDR3 protein: CASSRILGQPQHF
CDR3 DNA: TGTGCCAGTAGTAGGATCCTGGGACAGCCCCAGCATTTT

clone size: many
V gene: TRBV12-3/TRBV12-4
D gene: .
J gene: TRBJ2-7
CDR3 protein: CASRDRSSYEQYF
CDR3 DNA: TGTGCCAGCAGAGATAGGAGCTCCTACGAGCAGTACTTC

clone size: few
V gene: TRBV15
D gene: .
J gene: TRBJ2-2
CDR3 protein: CATSRDRTKTGELFF
CDR3 DNA: TGTGCCACCAGCAGAGACAGGACGAAGACCGGGGAGCTGTTTTTT

clone size: many
V gene: TRBV5-1
D gene: .
J gene: TRBJ2-7
CDR3 protein: CASSLLGGGSYEQYF
CDR3 DNA: TGCGCCAGCAGCTTGCTCGGGGGAGGTTCCTACGAGCAGTACTTC

clone size: many
V gene: TRBV5-1
D gene: TRBD1
J gene: TRBJ2-1
CDR3 protein: CASSLRTGADDEQFF
CDR3 DNA: TGCGCCAGCAGCCTAAGGACAGGGGCTGACGATGAGCAGTTCTTC

clone size: few
V gene: TRBV12-3/TRBV12-4
D gene: .
J gene: TRBJ1-5
CDR3 protein: CASSLDRTDQPQHF
CDR3 DNA: TGTGCCAGCAGTTTAGACAGGACAGATCAGCCCCAGCATTTT

clone size: .
V gene: TRBV11-2
D gene: .
J gene: TRBJ2-3
CDR3 protein: CASSQGGAGSTDTQYF
CDR3 DNA: TGTGCCAGCAGCCAAGGGGGAGCCGGGAGCACAGATACGCAGTATTTT

clone size: .
V gene: TRBV7-2
D gene: .
J gene: TRBJ1-2
CDR3 protein: CASSPRVGRYTF
CDR3 DNA: TGTGCCAGCAGCCCTCGTGTTGGGCGCTACACCTTC

clone size: few
V gene: TRBV29-1
D gene: TRBD1
J gene: TRBJ2-7
CDR3 protein: CSVLEATGGRYEQYF
CDR3 DNA: TGCAGCGTTCTCGAGGCGACAGGGGGACGCTACGAGCAGTACTTC

clone size: many
V gene: TRBV5-1
D gene: .
J gene: TRBJ2-3
CDR3 protein: CASSLVLGADTQYF
CDR3 DNA: TGCGCCAGCAGCTTGGTACTAGGTGCAGATACGCAGTATTTT

clone size: .
V gene: TRBV12-3/TRBV12-4
D gene: TRBD1
J gene: TRBJ1-2
CDR3 protein: CASSLTGPYGYTF
CDR3 DNA: TGTGCCAGCAGTTTGACAGGGCCCTATGGCTACACCTTC

clone size: few
V gene: TRBV6-5
D gene: .
J gene: TRBJ1-5
CDR3 protein: CASSYSGFQPQHF
CDR3 DNA: TGTGCCAGCAGTTACTCAGGCTTCCAGCCCCAGCATTTT

clone size: few
V gene: TRBV9
D gene: TRBD1
J gene: TRBJ2-1
CDR3 protein: CASSEGQGYYNEQFF
CDR3 DNA: TGTGCCAGCAGCGAGGGACAGGGATACTACAATGAGCAGTTCTTC

clone size: many
V gene: TRBV12-3/TRBV12-4
D gene: .
J gene: TRBJ2-7
CDR3 protein: CASSPGTPYEQYF
CDR3 DNA: TGTGCCAGCAGTCCCGGGACTCCCTACGAGCAGTACTTC

clone size: .
V gene: TRBV20-1
D gene: .
J gene: TRBJ2-7
CDR3 protein: CSASPGREQYF
CDR3 DNA: TGCAGTGCCAGCCCCGGGCGCGAGCAGTACTTC

clone size: few
V gene: TRBV29-1
D gene: .
J gene: TRBJ2-1
CDR3 protein: CSVDRFQATYNEQFF
CDR3 DNA: TGCAGCGTTGACCGATTCCAGGCAACGTACAATGAGCAGTTCTTC